This T cell receptor beta chain was recovered during a study of cytomegalovirus exposure and HLA in healthy donors. The wider study: From donors who were HLA-typed, an early data release held about 85 million unique TCRs.

Study-wide points: Excluded were some V segments that proved indistinguishable, including TRBV6-2 and TRBV6-3. It has been reported that TCR beta sequences accurately predicted the HLA-A and HLA-B alleles of most subjects.

The PCR ran on 60 Vbeta and 13 Jbeta primers. Sequenced by immunoSEQ multiplex PCR; TCRdb stores in-frame clones only, minus some. The sample shows 200,000 or so clones, approximately 84% of them seen only once. The CDR3 runs 13 residues. Germline V CDR1 and CDR2: SGHRS, YFSETQ. V gave up 0 bases and J gave up 7 bases, with 10 bases separating them. With regard to this clone: The antigen is undetermined.

The genes are TRBV5-1 and TRBJ1-2; D might be TRBD1 (6 bases). Material for sequencing was PBMCs. The source of this sequence is a woman in her 30s in good health and CMV-seropositive. CDR3 DNA sequence: TGCGCCAGCAGCTTGGAGGGGGTCTCTGGCTACACCTTC. This translates into CASSLEGVSGYTF.